This T cell receptor (beta chain) is from a study of HIV-infected patients and healthy controls. This clonotype was recorded at least ten times. TCRdb re-called the 5' RACE reads with MiXCR, one entry per CDR3 protein. The table records about 64,000 distinct CDR3 sequences, approximately 21% of them present only once. The V gene's germline CDR1 is MNHEY and CDR2 SVGAGI. The junction had 6 bases not matched to a gene; V was cut back by 6 bases and J by 3 bases. The CDR3 extends over 14 amino acids. The source material was CD4+ T cells from blood. V usage is TRBV6-5 and J usage is TRBJ2-7; 9 bases match TRBD1. This clonotype was sampled from a human donor in good health. CDR3 nucleotide sequence: TGTGCCAGCAGCTCCGGGACAGGGCGCTACGAGCAGTACTTC. This sequence encodes CASSSGTGRYEQYF.